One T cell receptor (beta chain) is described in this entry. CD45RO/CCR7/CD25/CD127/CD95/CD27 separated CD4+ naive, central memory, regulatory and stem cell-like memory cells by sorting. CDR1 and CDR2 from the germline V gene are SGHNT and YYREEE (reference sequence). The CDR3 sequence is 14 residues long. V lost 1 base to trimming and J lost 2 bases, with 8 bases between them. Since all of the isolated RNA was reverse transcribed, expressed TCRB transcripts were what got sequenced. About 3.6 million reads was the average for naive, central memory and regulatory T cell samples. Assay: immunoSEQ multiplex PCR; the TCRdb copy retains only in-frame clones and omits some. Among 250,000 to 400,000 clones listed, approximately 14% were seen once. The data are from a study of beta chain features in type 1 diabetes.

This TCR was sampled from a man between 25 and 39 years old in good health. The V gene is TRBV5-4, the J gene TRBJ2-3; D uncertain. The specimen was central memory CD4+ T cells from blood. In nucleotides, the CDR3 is TGTGCCAGCAGCTTGAAGCAGGCCACAGATACGCAGTATTTT. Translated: CASSLKQATDTQYF.